This TCR beta chain came from a study of OX40 agonist ivuxolimab in advanced cancers. Whole-study findings and limits: At 0.1 to 3.0 mg/kg, clonal expansion of CD4+ and CD8+ blood T cells had occurred by week 6.

The ends lost 5 bases at V and 3 bases at J; junction bases unmatched: 7. Germline CDR1 and CDR2: LNHDA and SQIVND (reference sequence). This CDR3 comprises 14 residues. Points on this clone: Its antigen is as yet unknown.

Libraries were prepared by immunoSEQ multiplex PCR; TCRdb keeps only in-frame clonotypes and omits some of them. The table has tens of thousands of clones, more than 85% seen once. Material: CD4+ or CD8+ T cells sorted from blood, obtained in a trial of the OX40 agonist ivuxolimab. The chain is built from TRBV19 and TRBJ2-7; 7 bases fit TRBD1. This sequence originates from an adult with an advanced solid tumor such as melanoma, head and neck, liver or kidney cancer. In DNA, the CDR3 is TGTGCCAGTAGTTTTGGGACAGCAGTCTACGAGCAGTACTTC. Protein: CASSFGTAVYEQYF.